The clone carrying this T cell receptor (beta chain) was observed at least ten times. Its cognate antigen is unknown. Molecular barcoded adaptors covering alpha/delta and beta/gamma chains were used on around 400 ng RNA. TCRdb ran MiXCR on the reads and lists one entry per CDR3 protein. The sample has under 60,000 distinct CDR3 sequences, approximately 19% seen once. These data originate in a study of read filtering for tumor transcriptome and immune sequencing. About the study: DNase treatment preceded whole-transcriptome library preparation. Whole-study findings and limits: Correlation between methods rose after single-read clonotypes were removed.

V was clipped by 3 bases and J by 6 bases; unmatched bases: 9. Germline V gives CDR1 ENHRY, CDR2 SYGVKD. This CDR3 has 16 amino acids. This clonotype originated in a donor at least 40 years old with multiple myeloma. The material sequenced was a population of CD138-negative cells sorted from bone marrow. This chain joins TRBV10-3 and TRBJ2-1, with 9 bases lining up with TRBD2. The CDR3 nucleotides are TGTGCCATCAGTGACCATAGCGGGAGTCACGGCAATGAGCAGTTCTTC. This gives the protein CAISDHSGSHGNEQFF.